This TCR beta chain was found in a study of cytomegalovirus exposure and HLA in healthy donors (dated by TCRdb to the late 2010s). Regarding the study in general: In an earlier analysis of some 550 of the donors, 276 Gb of sequence data and approximately 120 million unique TCR beta sequences from about 179 million T cells were reported. Roughly 300 gigabases of sequencing data and around 88 million unique TCR sequences made up an early release that covered over 550 HLA-typed donors. Of the roughly 400 genotyped donors, approximately 83% fell in the genetic ancestry cluster associated with self-reported Caucasian donors. The study aimed to test whether cataloging public T cell receptors could reveal signatures of past pathogen exposure. Using immunosequencing, the study profiled T cell repertoires from 640 or so subjects and related those repertoires to cytomegalovirus serostatus. A separate validation cohort of some 130 different subjects was used in addition to the roughly 670-subject first cohort. The study combined high-throughput TCR immunosequencing, statistical association of individual TCRs with disease status, and machine learning to predict cytomegalovirus infection status. A later analysis re-examined previously published TCR beta repertoires from just over 650 donors and added high-resolution HLA genotyping to investigate patterns of TCR occurrence. The later analysis used no new phenotypic data to find candidate immune exposures, relying instead on TCR beta sequences and their occurrence across donors. An earlier analysis of 587 of the donors used high-throughput TCR beta sequencing to judge whether each TCR beta V gene segment behaved as functional or pseudogenic. Alongside the repertoire data, information on donor age, sex, ethnicity and CMV serostatus was compiled. Genome-wide SNP genotypes for about 55% of the 666 donors were used in a later genetic analysis, which treated that subset as a discovery cohort. All discovery cohort repertoires had been generated on a single sequencing platform. HLA typing covered class I and class II loci at four-digit resolution. The number of typed donors differed by locus: about 620-630 for A, B, C, DRB1 and DQB1; approximately 530 for DQA1; over 600 for DPA1; and about 470 for DPB1. Four or five DR-DQ haplotypes were handled as single units for association and clustering because linkage in the cohort was strong. Among almost 400 genotyped donors of the cohort, an average of about 240,000 unique TCR beta nucleotide sequences were sequenced per donor, roughly 20% of them non-productive. The investigation overall reported the following: Compared with the approximately 670-donor mean, donors in an Asian-associated ancestry cluster had fewer N-insertions in productive TCRs, according to a later genetic analysis. At a false discovery rate of 0.05, a later analysis linked around 17,000 TCR beta sequences to specific HLA alleles. In vitro tests confirmed that three of the cytomegalovirus-associated TCR beta chains recognize cytomegalovirus antigens. Presence/absence analyses assumed roughly uniform sequencing depth across donors, an assumption that may not hold. In an earlier analysis of around 600 of the donors, most TCR beta V segments were observed in productive rearrangements about 87% or about 30% of the time, broadly matching IMGT annotations. Because some donors lacked HLA typing at each locus, the association tests relied only on the typed subset. V-gene and J-gene trimming of TCR beta chains was associated with a missense DCLRE1C variant in a later genetic analysis, and the association was replicated in an independent cohort. In a later analysis, most CMV-associated TCR beta chains were found to appear HLA-restricted, with HLA associations seemingly driven largely by CMV exposure. A total of about 180 TCR beta chains were listed by the study as associated with cytomegalovirus. Some IMGT-functional V segments, including TRBV6-2 and TRBV6-3, could not be told apart with the 87-base-pair reads, so those segments were excluded. Only TCR beta chains were sequenced in this cohort, and the absence of alpha or paired-chain data limited detectable features. Several of the top co-occurrence clusters appeared to be linked to parvovirus B19, influenza, CMV and Epstein-Barr virus, according to a later analysis. Correlated functional status among segregating V segments might be attributable to linkage disequilibrium, but an unknown experimental factor could not be ruled out. A further reported finding was that TCR beta sequences accurately predicted the HLA-A and HLA-B alleles for most subjects in the first cohort. The earlier analysis of around 600 of the donors excluded fewer than 20 rarely observed V segments, including chromosome 9 orphons, because counts were too low. A cluster of highly shared sequence variants was judged likely to be a technical artifact of the sequencing pipeline. Compared with equally common non-associated chains, HLA-associated TCR beta chains in a later analysis were more clonally expanded and had lower generation probabilities. The classifier was reported to diagnose cytomegalovirus status with high specificity and sensitivity in both the original cohort and the validation cohort. CMV serostatus was the only immune exposure information available for the cohort. According to the authors, the approach could potentially be generalized to other disease states and immunological phenotypes. When HLA alleles, especially DR and DQ, strongly co-occurred, TCR associations were difficult to assign to individual alleles. Across donors, most TCR sequences were observed very rarely, whereas some public TCRs were present in many individuals. In a later analysis, TCR association rates were found to vary across HLA loci, with the most associated TCRs seen for DRB1 alleles and the fewest for HLA-C alleles.

The cohort consisted of some 730 healthy bone marrow donors. All cohort members were sampled while nominally healthy, although unrecorded immune exposures were likely present. The donor was CMV seronegative and was included in the group of a few hundred seronegative cohort members. A peripheral blood sample was collected from each donor, and TCR beta sequencing was performed on peripheral blood mononuclear cells. Genomic DNA extraction from the blood cell samples was performed with the Qiagen DNeasy Blood Extraction Kit. Library preparation employed the immunoSEQ multiplex PCR assay. The multiplex PCR relied on a mix of 60 forward primers for TCR Vbeta segments and 13 reverse primers for TCR Jbeta segments. The CDR3 region of rearranged TCR beta genes was amplified from genomic DNA by a multiplex PCR assay. On the Illumina HiSeq System, the amplified TCR beta libraries were sequenced as 87-base-pair reads. Per the original workflow: A later analysis counted around 72 million unique TCR beta chains across the 550 to 800 repertoires, and some 11 million of these chains were shared by at least two donors. To remove PCR and sequencing errors, raw reads were error-corrected and collapsed into unique sequences using a nearest-neighbor algorithm that merged closely related sequences. V, D and J gene segments were assigned by aligning CDR3 sequences to IMGT reference sequences. Each retained sequence needed at least a six-nucleotide match to both a V gene segment and a J gene segment. Rearrangements were called productive when the CDR3 lacked stop codons and stayed in frame with V and J; all others were non-productive. CDR3 was defined according to IMGT convention as the region running from the second conserved V-encoded cysteine to the conserved J-encoded phenylalanine. Sequences without an unambiguous match to a single V gene segment were excluded from the earlier analysis of approximately 560 of the donors. In an earlier analysis of 587 of the donors, V segments were called functional above 56.7% productive rearrangements and were called segregating when the between-donor standard deviation exceeded 5%. A statistical classification framework was built to diagnose cytomegalovirus status from the catalog of TCR beta chain sequences. V and J gene assignment, in a later analysis, came from comparing TCR nucleotide sequences with IMGT/GENE-DB human TR gene sequences. A later analysis assigned CDR3 sequences and most-parsimonious VDJ recombination scenarios with the TCRdist pipeline. In a later analysis, each TCR beta chain was defined by its CDR3 amino acid sequence together with its V-gene family, and reads without a unique V-gene family were excluded. A later analysis removed over 500 highly shared, low-generation-probability nucleotide sequences to deal with suspected cross-contamination and a sequencing artifact. In a later analysis, a clonal expansion index was calculated for each public chain from normalized within-repertoire ranks of inferred template counts. A later analysis computed generation probabilities with a VDJ recombination model fitted to out-of-frame rearrangements, and checked the results against IGoR. A later analysis scored TCR-TCR, TCR-HLA and TCR-CMV co-occurrence with hypergeometric tests, applying a repertoire-size bias correction to TCR pairs. To estimate false discovery rates, a later analysis permuted the HLA or CMV assignments 20 times. In a later analysis, co-occurring TCRs were grouped using DBSCAN, with TCRdist sequence similarity added in when clustering inside HLA-allele-positive subsets. For co-occurrence clustering, repertoires with fewer than 30,000 or more than 120,000 public chains were excluded, along with roughly 5 repertoires with anomalous nucleotide sharing. TCRdb carries this immuneACCESS record with in-frame sequences only. Its versions omit some clonotypes, under half of them owing to an unresolved V gene in the studies checked, with the rest unexplained. That table gives V, J and clone size, and the DNA gave D and trimming. This sample holds 40,000 or so clones; around 68% were observed only once. 3.5% to 4% of the sample goes to the ten largest clones.

Concerning this clone itself: The clone's antigen remains unknown. Base qualities are not at hand, and no much larger clone is one base apart.

V is pruned by 7 bases and J by 5 bases, leaving 11 bases of the junction without a gene match. The germline V gene provides CDR1 SQVTM and CDR2 ANQGSEA. The CDR3, cysteine through phenylalanine, is 16 amino acids long. Left in the record is the CDR3 DNA by itself, 48 bases read in frame from the first base. This receptor was identified in a man in his forties in good health and CMV-seronegative. Recombination connected TRBV29-1 to TRBJ2-3; 14 middle bases align to TRBD2. Sequences were obtained from PBMCs. CDR3 reads: CSGPRTSGGREDTQYF. The sequenced DNA: TGCAGCGGCCCCCGGACTAGCGGGGGGCGTGAAGATACGCAGTATTTT.